This record covers a single TCR beta chain. These data originate in a study of blood T cell repertoires in COVID-19. The method was immunoSEQ multiplex PCR; TCRdb's version includes in-frame clones alone and lacks a portion of them. The sample consists of under 200,000 clones, about 86% of them appearing once. The source material was peripheral blood. This clonotype originated in a man between 25 and 39 years old with active or convalescent COVID-19.

CDR3: CASSGLAGWQFF. The DNA of the CDR3 is TGTGCCAGTAGCGGACTAGCGGGATGGCAGTTCTTC. The chain carries TRBV19 and TRBJ2-1; the match to TRBD2 covers 12 bases. Unmatched junction bases numbered 3, after V lost 6 bases and J lost 12 bases. From germline, CDR1 is LNHDA and CDR2 SQIVND (reference sequence). The CDR3 loop spans 12 amino acids.